The 21 T cell receptor beta chains below all came from one sample that was sequenced in a study of T-cell memory formation after mild COVID-19. TCRdb fed the 5' RACE reads into MiXCR, producing one record per CDR3 protein. The data show some 130,000 distinct CDR3 sequences, with about 15% seen just once and approximately 15% held by the top ten. Sequenced: PBMCs or a T cell subset sorted from them (not recorded which). These receptors originate from an adult woman who had mild COVID-19 (a few samples of this study predate the infection). Cell type and time point are not known.

This clonotype was counted between two and nine times. This chain links TRBV20-1 with TRBJ2-2; 8 bases are a match to TRBD1. V dropped 6 bases and J dropped 5; count of bases not matched to a gene: 14. The length of the CDR3 is 16 residues. Germline loops: CDR1 DFQATT, CDR2 SNEGSKA (reference sequence). The CDR3 nucleotides are TGCAGTGCCCTCGAGAACAGGGGGATGGGAACCGGGGAGCTGTTTTTT. Encoded protein: CSALENRGMGTGELFF.

A few counts support this clonotype. This chain connects TRBV24-1 to TRBJ2-1; D unclear. The CDR3 has 15 amino acids. Per the germline V gene, CDR1 is KGHDR and CDR2 is SFDVKD. Trimming cost V 2 bases and J 9 bases, with 16 bases left between them. CDR3 residues: CATSDSGRNMGEQFF. The CDR3 nucleotides are TGTGCCACCAGTGATTCGGGTCGAAACATGGGTGAGCAGTTCTTC.

This clonotype was observed a single time. The rearrangement uses TRBV5-6 and TRBJ1-2; D is unresolved. Trimming shortened V by 1 base and J by 5 bases, and 18 bases separated the two germline ends. CDR3 length: 16 residues. Germline V gives CDR1 SGHDT, CDR2 YYEEEE. The CDR3: CASSLSSAGPIYGYTF. Written as DNA, the CDR3 is TGTGCCAGCAGCTTGAGCTCGGCAGGCCCCATTTATGGCTACACCTTC.

The genes are TRBV15 and TRBJ2-7; D uncertain. Germline values: CDR1 LNHNV, CDR2 YYDKDF (reference sequence). V gave up 0 bases and J gave up 2 bases, with 11 bases separating them. This CDR3 is built from 15 residues. Written as DNA, the CDR3 is TGTGCCACCAGCAGAGAGGGCCAGGCTGCCTACGAGCAGTACTTC. Translation: CATSREGQAAYEQYF.

This clonotype has more than one count but fewer than ten. The rearrangement uses TRBV6-5 and TRBJ1-6; D is unclear. Looked up from germline, CDR1 is MNHEY and CDR2 is SVGAGI. CDR3 length: 12 residues. Trimming stripped 2 bases from V and 10 bases from J, with 6 bases between. CDR3 coding DNA: TGTGCCAGCAGTTACGCGGGGTCACCCCTCCACTTT. It encodes CASSYAGSPLHF.

This clonotype was seen at least ten times. This chain links TRBV7-9 with TRBJ2-1, with D tentatively TRBD1 (7 bases). CDR1 is SEHNR, CDR2 FQNEAQ, per germline (reference sequence). V was pared by 5 bases and J by 11 bases, with 13 bases between. This CDR3 comprises 12 residues. This chain's CDR3 is CASSPGGQQQFF. The CDR3 DNA reads TGTGCCAGCAGCCCCGGGGGACAGCAGCAGTTCTTC.

This clonotype was counted a single time. This chain joins TRBV20-1 and TRBJ2-5, with D possibly called TRBD1 or TRBD2 (5 bases each). Trimming stripped 2 bases from V and 5 bases from J, with 15 bases between. The CDR3 extends over 14 amino acids. Germline CDR1 and CDR2: DFQATT and SNEGSKA (reference sequence). CDR3: CSARPGTTGETQYF. CDR3 bases: TGCAGTGCTAGACCCGGGACCACGGGGGAGACCCAGTACTTC.

The rearrangement joins TRBV7-3 to TRBJ2-1; no reliable D call. CDR1 and CDR2 (germline): SGHTA, FQGTGA. The CDR3 sequence is 14 residues long. V shed 5 bases and J shed 5 bases, with 13 bases lying between them. CDR3 in DNA: TGTGCCAGCAGCGCGCCCATGAGTGACAATGAGCAGTTCTTC. This gives the protein CASSAPMSDNEQFF.

The chain has TRBV24-1 and TRBJ2-4; D is possibly TRBD2 (6 bases). Germline-derived CDR1 and CDR2 are KGHDR and SFDVKD. CDR3 length equals 19 residues. The V end lost 5 bases, the J end lost 2 bases, and 24 bases lay between the germline ends. CDR3 in amino acids: CATSGPAAPGVGTKNIQYF. The CDR3 DNA follows: TGTGCCACCAGTGGTCCCGCAGCACCGGGGGTTGGTACCAAAAACATTCAGTACTTC.

This clonotype was counted only a few times. The chain carries TRBV4-1 and TRBJ1-2; 8 nucleotides match TRBD1. V lost 0 bases and J lost 4; bases outside the gene matches: 4. Germline CDR1 reads MGHRA; CDR2 reads YSYEKL. CDR3 length: 15 amino acids. In DNA form, the CDR3 reads TGCGCCAGCAGCCAAGACCTGGACAGGGTCTATGGCTACACCTTC. Its translation: CASSQDLDRVYGYTF.

Many counts were recorded for this clonotype. At one end the junction does not follow the germline gene, possibly because of a read error. The genes are TRBV5-1 and TRBJ1-1, with D tentatively TRBD1 (6 bases). CDR3 length: 13 amino acids. Germline V CDR1 and CDR2: SGHRS, YFSETQ. CDR3 sequence (DNA): TGTGCCAGCAGCTTACAGGGGAACACTGAAGCTTTCTTT. Protein sequence: CASSLQGNTEAFF. Full variable domain (rest looked up from reference TRBV5-1 and TRBJ1-1): KAGVTQTPRYLIKTRGQQVTLSCSPISGHRSVSWYQQTPGQGLQFLFEYFSETQRNKGNFPGRFSGRQFSNSRSEMNVSTLELGDSALYLCASSLQGNTEAFFGQGTRLTVV.

This clonotype was observed a handful of times. The chain employs TRBV5-1 and TRBJ2-5; 7 bases map to TRBD1. CDR1 is SGHRS and CDR2 is YFSETQ in the germline V gene. The trim removed 4 bases at V and 5 bases at J, leaving 11 bases unmatched. This CDR3 has 15 amino acids. DNA for the CDR3: TGCGCCAGCAGCGTGGGGACAGTTCCAAGGGAGACCCAGTACTTC. Amino acids: CASSVGTVPRETQYF.

The rearrangement uses TRBV20-1 and TRBJ2-5; D unclear. The ends were cut back, 6 bases at V and 4 bases at J, with 12 bases in the middle. CDR1 and CDR2 from the germline V gene are DFQATT and SNEGSKA (reference sequence). CDR3 length: 12 residues. The CDR3: CSAKAAAETQYF. As DNA, the CDR3 is TGCAGTGCCAAGGCAGCAGCAGAGACCCAGTACTTC.

The sample holds a few counts of this clonotype. The rearrangement links TRBV18 to TRBJ2-7, with D possibly being TRBD1 or TRBD2 (5 bases each). This CDR3 spans 15 amino acids. Trimming left V 8 bases short and J 3 bases short, with 20 bases between. Germline V gene data show CDR1 as KGHSH and CDR2 as LQKENI. The CDR3 nucleotides read TGTGCCAGCCTAGATCCCCGGGACGGAGTCTACGAGCAGTACTTC. It specifies CASLDPRDGVYEQYF.

The sample holds many counts of this clonotype. The rearrangement links TRBV4-3 to TRBJ2-1; TRBD2 matches 7 bases. Trimming cost V 0 bases and J 11 bases; bases outside gene matches: 7. Per germline, CDR1 LGHNA and CDR2 YSLEER. This CDR3 spans 14 amino acids. This chain's CDR3 is CASSQDWGDYKQFF. CDR3 DNA: TGCGCCAGCAGCCAAGATTGGGGGGACTATAAGCAGTTCTTC.

This clonotype has only a few counts. V usage is TRBV10-3 and J usage is TRBJ2-1; 8 nucleotides line up with TRBD2. The CDR3 extends over 16 amino acids. Germline-derived CDR1 and CDR2 are ENHRY and SYGVKD. The V segment lost 6 bases and the J segment 3 bases; nucleotides outside the gene matches: 10. For the CDR3, the DNA is TGTGCCATCAGGGAAGACGGGAGGGGGGTCTACAATGAGCAGTTCTTC. Residues: CAIREDGRGVYNEQFF.

The chain employs TRBV14 and TRBJ1-2; D perhaps matches TRBD1 (5 bases). Trimming removed 4 bases from V and 10 bases from J, with 16 bases in between. CDR3 length: 13 amino acids. Germline CDR1 SGHDN, CDR2 FVKESK. CDR3 bases: TGTGCCAGCAGCCCCCGGGGCGGCCAGGCCTACACCTTC. Protein: CASSPRGGQAYTF. The full variable domain, rest sourced from reference TRBV14 and TRBJ1-2, is EAGVTQFPSHSVIEKGQTVTLRCDPISGHDNLYWYRRVMGKEIKFLLHFVKESKQDESGMPNNRFLAERTGGTYSTLKVQPAELEDSGVYFCASSPRGGQAYTFGSGTRLTVV.

This clonotype was seen a handful of times. CDR3 DNA: TGCGCCAGCAGCTTGAGCCAGAGCTCTGGAAACACCATATATTTT. Residues: CASSLSQSSGNTIYF. The chain carries TRBV5-1 and TRBJ1-3; D ambiguous. The V gene lost 1 base and the J gene lost 0 bases, with 8 bases spanning the gap. This CDR3 region has 15 residues. Germline CDR1 is SGHRS and CDR2 is YFSETQ.

This chain links TRBV29-1 with TRBJ2-1, with D tentatively TRBD2 (7 bases). The CDR3 sequence is 16 residues long. The germline gives CDR1 SQVTM, CDR2 ANQGSEA. V was cut by 0 bases and J by 6 bases, with 18 bases left in between. CDR3 loop: CSVEDRRGRLFNEQFF. For the CDR3, the DNA is TGCAGCGTTGAAGATCGGCGGGGGCGGCTTTTCAATGAGCAGTTCTTC.

The V gene is TRBV24-1, the J gene TRBJ2-3; 8 bases line up with TRBD1. The V and J ends lost 9 bases and 0 bases, in that order; junction bases with no gene match: 10. This CDR3 is built from 16 residues. Germline values: CDR1 KGHDR, CDR2 SFDVKD. The CDR3 spells CATGGTGETSTDTQYF. In nucleotides, the CDR3 is TGTGCCACCGGGGGGACAGGTGAGACTAGCACAGATACGCAGTATTTT.

This clonotype was detected a few times. The chain links TRBV6-5 to TRBJ1-6; 7 bases align to TRBD1. Germline CDR1 is MNHEY and CDR2 is SVGAGI. This CDR3 is built from 18 residues. V trimming: 6 bases; J trimming: 7 bases; junction bases outside the gene matches: 18. The CDR3: CASSLVGQTKRQNSPLHF. The CDR3 nucleotides are TGTGCCAGCAGCTTAGTGGGACAGACCAAACGGCAAAATTCACCCCTCCACTTT.